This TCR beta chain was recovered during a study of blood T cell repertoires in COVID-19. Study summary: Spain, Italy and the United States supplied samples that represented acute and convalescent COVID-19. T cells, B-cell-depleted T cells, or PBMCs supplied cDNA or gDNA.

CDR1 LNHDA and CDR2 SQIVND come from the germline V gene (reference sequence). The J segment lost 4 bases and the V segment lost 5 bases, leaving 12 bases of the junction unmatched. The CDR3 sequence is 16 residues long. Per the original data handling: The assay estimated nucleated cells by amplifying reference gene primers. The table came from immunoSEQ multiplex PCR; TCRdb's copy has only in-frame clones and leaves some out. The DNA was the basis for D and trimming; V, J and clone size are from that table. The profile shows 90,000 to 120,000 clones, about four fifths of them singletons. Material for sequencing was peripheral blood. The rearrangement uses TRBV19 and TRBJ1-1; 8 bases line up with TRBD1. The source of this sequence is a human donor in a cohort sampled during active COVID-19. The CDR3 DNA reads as TGTGCCAGTAGTTCCCGGGACAGGAGGAAAGGCACTGAAGCTTTCTTT. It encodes CASSSRDRRKGTEAFF.